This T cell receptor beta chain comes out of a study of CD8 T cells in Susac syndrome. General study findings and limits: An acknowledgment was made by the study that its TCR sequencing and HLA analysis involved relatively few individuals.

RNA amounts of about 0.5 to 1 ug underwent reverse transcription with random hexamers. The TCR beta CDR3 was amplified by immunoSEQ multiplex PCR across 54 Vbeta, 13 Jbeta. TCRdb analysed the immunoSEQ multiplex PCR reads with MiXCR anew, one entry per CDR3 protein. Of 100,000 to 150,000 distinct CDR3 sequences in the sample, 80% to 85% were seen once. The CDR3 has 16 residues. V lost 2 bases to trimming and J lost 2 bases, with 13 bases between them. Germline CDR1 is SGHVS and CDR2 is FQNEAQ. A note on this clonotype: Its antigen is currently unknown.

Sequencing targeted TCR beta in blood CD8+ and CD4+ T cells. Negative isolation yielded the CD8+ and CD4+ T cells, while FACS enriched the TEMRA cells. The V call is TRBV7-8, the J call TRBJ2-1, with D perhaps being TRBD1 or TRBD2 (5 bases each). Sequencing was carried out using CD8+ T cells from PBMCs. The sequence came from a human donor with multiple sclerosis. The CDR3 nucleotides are TGTGCCAGCAGCTTATCCCGGGACCGACCCTACAATGAGCAGTTCTTC. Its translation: CASSLSRDRPYNEQFF.